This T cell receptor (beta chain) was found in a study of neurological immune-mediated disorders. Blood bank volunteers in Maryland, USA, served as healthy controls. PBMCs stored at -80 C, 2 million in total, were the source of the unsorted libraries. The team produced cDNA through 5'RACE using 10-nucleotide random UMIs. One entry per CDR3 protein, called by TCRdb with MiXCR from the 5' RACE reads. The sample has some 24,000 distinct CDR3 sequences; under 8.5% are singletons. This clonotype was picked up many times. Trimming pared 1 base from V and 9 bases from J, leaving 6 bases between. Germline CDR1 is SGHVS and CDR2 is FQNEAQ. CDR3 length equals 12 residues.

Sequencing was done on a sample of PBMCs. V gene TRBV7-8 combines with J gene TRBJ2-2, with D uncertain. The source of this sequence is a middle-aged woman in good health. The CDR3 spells CASSLGHRELFF. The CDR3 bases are TGTGCCAGCAGCTTAGGCCACCGGGAGCTGTTTTTT.